The present T cell receptor (beta chain) was sequenced within a study of CD8 T cells in ankylosing spondylitis (dated by TCRdb to about 2017). At the level of the whole study: T cell receptor beta repertoires were profiled in healthy donors and ankylosing spondylitis patients so that disease-linked TCR variants could be found. Samples of peripheral blood were taken, and for ankylosing spondylitis patients, synovial fluid was collected as well. The full study cohort was made up of about 25 ankylosing spondylitis patients and over 90 healthy donors. Study-level results and caveats: According to the report, matched synovial fluid samples from ankylosing spondylitis patients were significantly enriched for the disease-linked clones. Blood from ankylosing spondylitis patients appeared to be characterized by a TCR beta motif composed of under 10 highly homologous amino acid variants. In peripheral blood, the disease-linked clones were found at relatively low frequencies and had a CD8+ phenotype. Some motif variants were previously reported in synovial fluid and blood of reactive arthritis patients, suggesting common disease-initiation mechanisms.

For this clonotype: The antigen it binds to is not known. The sample holds no much larger clone one base away, and base qualities are not on file.

Synovial fluid samples were matched to blood samples from the same ankylosing spondylitis patients. Reads for this sample came from an Illumina HiSeq 2500. TCR beta libraries were prepared by quantitative 5'-RACE with molecular barcodes. The source study handled its data this way. Disease-linked TCR variants were identified with a new computational method built on a probabilistic model of VDJ rearrangement. TCRdb reran the public reads through fastp at Q25 and MiXCR, keeping productive beta chains. Rows merge per CDR3 protein into single entries with the most common DNA and genes. These V and J calls rely on TCRdb rather than the paper's analysis. Here the sample has around 100,000 distinct CDR3 sequences; approximately 25% occur a single time. The ten largest clonotypes hold approximately 13% of the sample. V is pruned by 0 bases and J by 7 bases, leaving 13 bases of the junction without a gene match. The CDR3 numbers 17 residues from cysteine through phenylalanine. The entry retains the CDR3 DNA only, 51 bases that are in frame from base 1. As encoded in the germline V gene, CDR1 is SGHAT while CDR2 is FQNNGV.

Specimen: synovial fluid, either unsorted or a sorted T cell fraction (not recorded which). The source of this sequence is a male donor with ankylosing spondylitis. The V and J segments used are TRBV11-2 and TRBJ1-2; the central 8 bases match TRBD1. The DNA reads TGTGCCAGCAGCTTAGAGTCGGGACAGGTCCGTGTAGCTGGCTACACCTTC. Its amino acids are CASSLESGQVRVAGYTF.